The sequence of this T cell receptor (beta chain) was determined in a study of tumor-infiltrating lymphocytes in primary liver carcinoma. Overall study context: Patients comprised men and women whose ages fell between 30 and 69 years. Every sample contained roughly 3.65 to 7.5 million productive TCRbeta reads, and these numbers were similar from one tissue type to another. Stage T1-T3 N0M0 tumors measured about 4 to 11 cm at most.

Details on this clonotype: This may stem from a read error, because a much larger clone lies one nucleotide away.

Unsorted bulk tissue of roughly 18-31 mg yielded co-extracted RNA and DNA. The patients presented with primary liver carcinoma, which was managed through surgical resection. The template, around 540 ng total RNA, yielded TCR beta cDNA made with a constant-region primer. Investigators got TCR beta libraries out of three nested multiplex PCR rounds, done with slightly modified ARM-PCR. PCR rounds one and two used TRBV1-TRBV30 forward primers with a C-beta reverse primer for 10 cycles each. MiXCR, run by TCRdb on the multiplex PCR reads, gives a single entry per CDR3 protein. The sample includes some 130,000 distinct CDR3 sequences, less than 75% of them seen just once. CDR1 is SGHNT, CDR2 YYREEE, per germline (reference sequence). The CDR3 has 15 amino acids.

This TCR was recovered from a woman aged 60-75 years with primary liver carcinoma and hepatitis B virus infection. Sequencing was done on a sample of tumor-adjacent normal liver tissue. The V gene is TRBV5-4, the J gene TRBJ2-2, with 8 nucleotides matching TRBD2. The DNA of the CDR3 is TGTGTCAGCAGCTTTATCGGACTAGCATCCGGGGAGCTGTTTTTT. It codes for CVSSFIGLASGELFF. Full variable domain (missing parts from reference TRBV5-4 and TRBJ2-2): ETGVTQSPTHLIKTRGQQVTLRCSSQSGHNTVSWYQQALGQGPQFIFQYYREEENGRGNFPPRFSGLQFPNYSSELNVNALELDDSALYLCVSSFIGLASGELFFGEGSRLTVL.